The rows below give T cell receptor beta chains drawn from one sample of a study of CD8 T cells in Susac syndrome. MiXCR, run by TCRdb on the immunoSEQ multiplex PCR reads, gives a single entry per CDR3 protein. Here the sample spans approximately 220,000 distinct CDR3 sequences, about 94% being singletons. Sequencing used CD8+ T cells from PBMCs. Receptors originate from a human donor with multiple sclerosis. The CDR3 runs from the conserved cysteine through the conserved F or W. The order of the fields is CDR3 protein, CDR3 DNA, D gene, V gene, clone size, J gene. The D gene is left open where the match is weak. Clone size appears in some rows only: once, few, many, or a class for an expanded clone.

CASSFGGQGAREQYF	TGTGCCAGCAGCTTTGGGGGACAGGGGGCACGCGAGCAGTACTTC	TRBD1	TRBV7-9	.	TRBJ2-7
CATTPEGTELSYEQYF	TGTGCCACTACCCCGGAGGGGACAGAGTTATCCTACGAGCAGTACTTC	.	TRBV2	.	TRBJ2-7
CSARPGGDEAFF	TGCAGTGCTAGACCGGGGGGGGATGAAGCTTTCTTT	.	TRBV20-1	.	TRBJ1-1
CASTPAGGSYEQYF	TGTGCCAGCACCCCAGCGGGGGGAAGCTACGAGCAGTACTTC	TRBD2	TRBV7-9	.	TRBJ2-7
CASSTGQAAGDTQYF	TGTGCCAGTAGTACGGGACAGGCGGCAGGGGATACGCAGTATTTT	TRBD1	TRBV19	.	TRBJ2-3
CASSYTSNNEQFF	TGTGCCAGCAGTTACACCAGCAACAATGAGCAGTTCTTC	.	TRBV6-5	.	TRBJ2-1
CASSPGSADTQYF	TGTGCCAGCAGCCCAGGTTCGGCAGATACGCAGTATTTT	.	TRBV7-8	.	TRBJ2-3
CASSYSTPDYEQFF	TGTGCCAGCAGTTACTCGACCCCGGACTATGAGCAGTTCTTC	.	TRBV6-2/TRBV6-3	.	TRBJ2-1
CASSPWTANYGYTF	TGTGCCAGCAGCCCGTGGACAGCCAACTATGGCTACACCTTC	.	TRBV9	.	TRBJ1-2
CASSPGRGGYKGSEAFF	TGTGCCAGCAGCCCTGGTCGGGGCGGGTATAAGGGATCTGAAGCTTTCTTT	.	TRBV11-2	.	TRBJ1-1
CASSQDLAGLAGMGETQYF	TGCGCCAGCAGCCAAGATCTGGCGGGACTAGCGGGAATGGGAGAGACCCAGTACTTC	TRBD2	TRBV4-3	.	TRBJ2-5
CASSLSSGTTFTDTQYF	TGCGCCAGCAGCTTGTCTAGCGGGACGACATTCACAGATACGCAGTATTTT	TRBD2	TRBV5-1	once	TRBJ2-3
CASSLGTAGTYEQYF	TGTGCCAGCAGCTTAGGGACAGCGGGGACCTACGAGCAGTACTTC	TRBD2	TRBV13	.	TRBJ2-7
CASSLNPTSEPARGTDTQYF	TGTGCCAGCAGCTTAAATCCGACTAGCGAGCCCGCTAGAGGCACAGATACGCAGTATTTT	TRBD2	TRBV13	.	TRBJ2-3
CASSSGQGTNEKLFF	TGTGCCAGCAGCTCCGGACAGGGCACTAATGAAAAACTGTTTTTT	TRBD1	TRBV13	.	TRBJ1-4
CASSQDWAGGSYEQYF	TGCGCCAGCAGCCAAGATTGGGCGGGGGGCTCCTACGAGCAGTACTTC	TRBD2	TRBV4-1	.	TRBJ2-7
CASSDGRAYEQYF	TGTGCCAGCAGTGACGGACGGGCCTACGAGCAGTACTTC	.	TRBV6-2/TRBV6-3	.	TRBJ2-7
CASGTGANTEAFF	TGTGCCAGCGGGACTGGGGCGAACACTGAAGCTTTCTTT	.	TRBV9	.	TRBJ1-1
CASKEEGNTEAFF	TGTGCCAGCAAGGAGGAGGGAAACACTGAAGCTTTCTTT	.	TRBV27	few	TRBJ1-1
CASSLGARGGYTF	TGTGCCAGCAGTTTAGGGGCGAGGGGTGGCTACACCTTC	.	TRBV27	.	TRBJ1-2
CASRPPGHEAFF	TGTGCCAGCAGACCACCGGGACACGAAGCTTTCTTT	.	TRBV12-3/TRBV12-4	.	TRBJ1-1
CAISNTGTGNTIYF	TGTGCCATCAGCAACACAGGGACCGGAAACACCATATATTTT	.	TRBV10-3	once	TRBJ1-3
CASLRWNSEAFF	TGTGCCAGCCTCCGGTGGAATAGCGAAGCTTTCTTT	.	TRBV6-5	few	TRBJ1-1
CASSLGRDPYEQYF	TGTGCCAGCAGCTTAGGTCGCGATCCCTACGAGCAGTACTTC	.	TRBV7-9	.	TRBJ2-7
CSASMNTGELFF	TGCAGTGCTTCAATGAACACCGGGGAGCTGTTTTTT	.	TRBV20-1	once	TRBJ2-2
CASSYGRLHAHYEQYF	TGTGCCAGCAGCTACGGCAGGCTGCATGCCCACTACGAGCAGTACTTC	.	TRBV13	.	TRBJ2-7
CASSIQGHYGYTF	TGTGCCAGCAGCATACAGGGGCACTATGGCTACACCTTC	TRBD1	TRBV9	.	TRBJ1-2
CASTRTGSRAGELFF	TGTGCCAGCACCAGAACAGGGTCTAGGGCCGGGGAGCTGTTTTTT	.	TRBV9	.	TRBJ2-2
CSATTSGRGGVTDTQYF	TGCAGTGCAACGACTAGCGGGAGAGGGGGGGTCACAGATACGCAGTATTTT	TRBD2	TRBV20-1	.	TRBJ2-3
CASSLKPGGEKLFF	TGTGCCAGCAGCTTAAAGCCTGGGGGTGAAAAACTGTTTTTT	.	TRBV5-4	once	TRBJ1-4
CATRGAGANTEAFF	TGTGCCACTAGGGGGGCTGGGGCAAACACTGAAGCTTTCTTT	.	TRBV7-9	.	TRBJ1-1
CASSPRTGYNYGYTF	TGTGCCAGCAGCCCTCGAACAGGGTATAACTATGGCTACACCTTC	.	TRBV5-4	once	TRBJ1-2
CASSPGTGGLDEQYF	TGTGCCAGCAGCCCGGGAACAGGGGGATTGGACGAGCAGTACTTC	TRBD1	TRBV5-4	.	TRBJ2-7
CASSSTPQREQYF	TGTGCCAGCAGTTCCACCCCTCAGCGGGAGCAGTATTTT	TRBD2	TRBV6-2/TRBV6-3	.	TRBJ2-3
CASSYSGDLNTEAFF	TGTGCCAGCAGTTACTCGGGGGACTTGAACACTGAAGCTTTCTTT	.	TRBV6-6	.	TRBJ1-1
CASSLGGIHQPQHF	TGTGCCAGCAGCTTAGGGGGGATCCATCAGCCCCAGCATTTT	.	TRBV7-9	.	TRBJ1-5
CASSYRLFSGRALGETQYF	TGTGCCAGCAGCTACCGCCTCTTTAGCGGGAGGGCCCTCGGGGAGACCCAGTACTTC	TRBD2	TRBV5-6	.	TRBJ2-5
CASSPHVGGARTEAEAFF	TGTGCCAGCAGCCCCCATGTGGGGGGGGCGCGAACTGAAGCTGAAGCTTTCTTT	.	TRBV7-3	.	TRBJ1-1
CASSLSGGLAAYNEQFF	TGTGCCAGCAGTTTATCAGGGGGACTAGCGGCATACAATGAGCAGTTCTTC	TRBD2	TRBV27	.	TRBJ2-1
CASSFDRVGYEQYF	TGTGCCAGCAGTTTCGACAGGGTAGGCTACGAGCAGTACTTC	TRBD1	TRBV27	.	TRBJ2-7
CSLWGGAYNEQFF	TGCAGCCTTTGGGGGGGGGCATACAATGAGCAGTTCTTC	.	TRBV29-1	.	TRBJ2-1
CASSSGTADQNTGELFF	TGTGCCAGCAGCTCTGGGACCGCTGATCAGAACACCGGGGAGCTGTTTTTT	.	TRBV6-2/TRBV6-3	.	TRBJ2-2
CASSLSSGTETKNIQYF	TGTGCCAGCAGCTTGTCCTCCGGGACAGAGACCAAAAACATTCAGTACTTC	TRBD1	TRBV7-6	.	TRBJ2-4